This TCR beta chain emerged from a study of T cell responses to AZD1222 COVID-19 vaccine. Study outcomes and limitations: With dominance at 160-218 and 743-854, vaccine-associated CD4 TCRs spanned spike. Spike-specific TCR breadth rose after two AZD1222 doses, and depth rose as well. At study baseline, merely five or six AZD1222 recipients were seropositive.

TCRdb's table, derived via immunoSEQ multiplex PCR, lists solely in-frame clones and lacks some. The sample lists more than 95,000 clones; around 80% were seen once. The germline V gene encodes CDR1 SGHDT and CDR2 YYEEEE. The junction had 5 bases not matched to a gene; V was cut back by 4 bases and J by 1 base. This CDR3 comprises 15 residues. With respect to this clone: Its target is unknown.

The gene calls are TRBV5-6 and TRBJ2-4, with 7 bases identical to TRBD1. This TCR came from an adult who received the AZD1222 COVID-19 vaccine. The input for sequencing was peripheral blood, taken 28 days after the second AZD1222 dose. The CDR3 sequence is CASSADRDAKNIQYF. CDR3 sequence (DNA): TGTGCCAGCAGCGCCGACAGGGATGCCAAAAACATTCAGTACTTC.